Listed below are T cell receptor beta chains from one sample, sequenced in a study of Graves' ophthalmopathy and Graves' hyperthyroidism. TCRdb independently ran MiXCR on the multiplex PCR reads; one entry per CDR3 protein. The table includes almost 400,000 distinct CDR3 sequences, roughly 18% detected once. The sequenced sample was peripheral blood. The receptors shown here come from a woman between 18 and 30 years old with Graves' ophthalmopathy. The CDR3 runs from the conserved cysteine through the conserved F or W. D genes are given only for firm matches. Size tells how often a clone was seen (once, few, many) or the class of an expanded clone, and some rows leave it out.

D,V,size,J,CDR3,DNA
TRBD1,TRBV6-5,-,TRBJ1-1,CASRRGQGNTEAFF,TGTGCCAGCAGACGTGGACAGGGGAACACTGAAGCTTTCTTT
-,TRBV27,many,TRBJ2-2,CASSLSYALSPNTGELFF,TGTGCCAGCAGTTTATCGTACGCACTTAGCCCGAACACCGGGGAGCTGTTTTTT
-,TRBV2,many,TRBJ1-1,CASRPLTEAFF,TGTGCCAGCAGGCCCCTTACTGAAGCTTTCTTT
-,TRBV29-1,many,TRBJ2-2,CSVVRAGELFF,TGCAGCGTTGTCAGGGCCGGGGAGCTGTTTTTT
-,TRBV6-4,many,TRBJ2-6,CASSDRGGQANVLTF,TGTGCCAGCAGTGACAGGGGGGGACAGGCCAACGTCCTGACTTTC
TRBD2,TRBV27,many,TRBJ2-7,CASSSLGGGNYEQYF,TGTGCCAGCAGTAGTCTGGGGGGGGGGAACTACGAGCAGTACTTC
-,TRBV6-2/TRBV6-3,many,TRBJ2-5,CASSSPGIAVETQETQYF,TGTGCCAGCAGTTCGCCGGGGATAGCGGTAGAAACCCAAGAGACCCAGTACTTC
TRBD1,TRBV6-5,many,TRBJ1-1,CASSGAGTGRLNTEAFF,TGTGCCAGCAGCGGGGCCGGGACAGGGCGCTTGAACACTGAAGCTTTCTTT
TRBD2,TRBV7-2,many,TRBJ2-5,CASSVGPTSGGQETQYF,TGTGCCAGCAGCGTAGGGCCCACTAGCGGGGGACAAGAGACCCAGTACTTC
-,TRBV12-3/TRBV12-4,many,TRBJ2-4,CASSPTGLENIQYF,TGTGCCAGCAGTCCGACAGGACTGGAAAACATTCAGTACTTC
-,TRBV30,once,TRBJ2-2,CAWGQTAPGELFF,TGTGCCTGGGGGCAGACCGCGCCCGGGGAGCTGTTTTTT
TRBD2,TRBV20-1,-,TRBJ2-3,CSAREGREADTQYF,TGCAGTGCTAGAGAGGGGCGGGAGGCAGATACGCAGTATTTT
-,TRBV6-5,many,TRBJ1-5,CASKVSHSNQPQHF,TGTGCCAGCAAGGTCAGCCATAGCAATCAGCCCCAGCATTTT
TRBD2,TRBV20-1,many,TRBJ2-5,CSARDTSGRAGVGETQYF,TGCAGTGCTAGGGACACTAGCGGGAGGGCCGGAGTCGGGGAGACCCAGTACTTC
-,TRBV25-1,many,TRBJ2-7,CASSRIYEQYF,TGTGCCAGCAGCAGAATATACGAGCAGTACTTC
TRBD1,TRBV6-5,many,TRBJ2-7,CASKPGQGRYEQYF,TGTGCCAGCAAGCCGGGACAGGGACGCTACGAGCAGTACTTC
-,TRBV28,many,TRBJ1-1,CASVKNTEAFF,TGTGCCAGCGTAAAGAACACTGAAGCTTTCTTT
-,TRBV24-1,many,TRBJ1-5,CATSDHTGNSNQPQHF,TGTGCCACCAGTGACCACACAGGGAACAGCAATCAGCCCCAGCATTTT
TRBD1,TRBV2,many,TRBJ1-3,CASSVGQSGNTIYF,TGTGCCAGCAGCGTGGGACAGTCTGGAAACACCATATATTTT
-,TRBV18,many,TRBJ1-5,CASSSGGFNQPQHF,TGTGCCAGCTCCTCCGGGGGGTTTAATCAGCCCCAGCATTTT
-,TRBV7-2,many,TRBJ1-2,CASSPETVGGYTF,TGTGCCAGCAGCCCAGAGACAGTGGGGGGCTACACCTTC
TRBD1,TRBV19,many,TRBJ2-7,CAKTPRDRASYEQYF,TGTGCCAAAACCCCCCGGGACAGGGCCTCCTACGAGCAGTACTTC
-,TRBV7-2,many,TRBJ2-5,CASSQGQSQYF,TGTGCCAGCAGCCAAGGACAGTCGCAGTACTTC
-,TRBV25-1,many,TRBJ2-2,CASSEFRDTGELFF,TGTGCCAGCAGTGAATTTCGGGACACCGGGGAGCTGTTTTTT
TRBD2,TRBV19,many,TRBJ2-7,CASRGSGAYEQYF,TGTGCCAGTAGGGGTAGCGGGGCCTACGAGCAGTACTTC
TRBD1,TRBV11-2,many,TRBJ1-2,CASSLDSGGVNYGYTF,TGTGCCAGCAGCTTGGACTCAGGGGGGGTTAACTATGGCTACACCTTC
TRBD1,TRBV6-1,many,TRBJ2-7,CASSAQGQGGYEQYF,TGTGCCAGCAGTGCCCAAGGACAGGGCGGCTACGAGCAGTACTTC
-,TRBV20-1,-,TRBJ2-5,CSAIGDLKETQYF,TGCAGTGCTATCGGCGACTTAAAAGAGACCCAGTACTTC
-,TRBV29-1,many,TRBJ2-5,CSVDVGAGETQYF,TGCAGCGTTGATGTAGGGGCTGGAGAGACCCAGTACTTC
-,TRBV11-2,-,TRBJ2-5,CASSLALRGPETQYF,TGTGCCAGCAGCTTAGCTTTACGGGGGCCGGAGACCCAGTACTTC
-,TRBV6-1,many,TRBJ2-7,CASSETLSYEQYF,TGTGCCAGCAGTGAGACCTTATCCTACGAGCAGTACTTC
-,TRBV28,many,TRBJ1-2,CASSEGGDPRHYGYTF,TGTGCCAGCAGCGAGGGAGGGGACCCTCGCCACTATGGCTACACCTTC
-,TRBV6-5,many,TRBJ1-4,CASSYRLENEKLFF,TGTGCCAGCAGTTACCGGCTAGAGAACGAAAAACTGTTTTTT
TRBD1,TRBV6-2/TRBV6-3,many,TRBJ1-1,CASSSEGAANTEAFF,TGTGCCAGCAGTTCTGAGGGGGCCGCGAACACTGAAGCTTTCTTT
TRBD2,TRBV29-1,many,TRBJ2-7,CSVGTSGRSRNEQYF,TGCAGCGTGGGGACTAGCGGGAGGTCAAGGAACGAGCAGTACTTC